This T cell receptor beta chain was captured by sequencing in a study of blood T cell repertoires in COVID-19. Original handling: Estimation of nucleated cell counts was performed using reference gene primer amplification. The method was immunoSEQ multiplex PCR; TCRdb's version includes in-frame clones alone and lacks a portion of them. That table gives V, J and clone size, and the DNA gave D and trimming. The sample has some 20,000 clones; approximately 90% are singletons. The CDR3 runs to 14 residues. CDR1 is KGHSH and CDR2 is LQKENI in the germline V gene. Losses at the gene ends were 2 bases for V and 5 bases for J; bases not matched to a gene: 3.

The source is a human donor in a cohort sampled during active COVID-19. The material sequenced was peripheral blood. The V gene is TRBV18, the J gene TRBJ2-1; 7 nucleotides align to TRBD2. CDR3 sequence reads: CASSPNAGDNEQFF. The DNA of the CDR3 is TGTGCCAGCTCACCAAACGCGGGAGACAATGAGCAGTTCTTC.